These 27 T cell receptor beta chains came from one sample sequenced in a study of identical twins (dated by TCRdb to about 2016). The receptor library was made with 5' RACE. Instrument on record: Illumina HiSeq 2000. TCRdb took the public reads, trimmed them with fastp at Q25, ran MiXCR for clone calling and kept in-frame beta chains. Rows are combined by CDR3 protein, so each entry shows the most common genes and DNA. In this sample the table shows 350,000 to 600,000 distinct CDR3 sequences, more than 13% of which occur a single time. The ten most abundant clones make up around 0.52% of the sample. This sample also belongs to another study, concerning yellow fever vaccine responses in identical twins.

Sequencing was done on a sample of CD4+ T cells sorted from blood. These receptors came from a woman aged 18-29 years in good health.

This clonotype was seen ten or more times. V and J are TRBV2 and TRBJ2-1, with 10 bases lining up with TRBD2. V was clipped by 5 bases and J by 2 bases; unmatched bases: 3. The CDR3 totals 15 residues. The germline CDR1 and CDR2 sequences are SNHLY and FYNNEI. CDR3 coding DNA: TGTGCCAGCAGTACAGCGGGGGGGCCCTACAATGAGCAGTTCTTC. This sequence encodes CASSTAGGPYNEQFF. Full variable domain (missing parts from reference TRBV2 and TRBJ2-1): EPEVTQTPSHQVTQMGQEVILRCVPISNHLYFYWYRQILGQKVEFLVSFYNNEISEKSEIFDDQFSVERPDGSNFTLKIRSTKLEDSAMYFCASSTAGGPYNEQFFGPGTRLTVL.

This chain connects TRBV7-9 to TRBJ1-1; D not certain. The CDR3 has 12 residues. Between the trimmed V and J ends, which lost 5 bases and 7 bases, there was a span of 11 bases. CDR1 SEHNR and CDR2 FQNEAQ come from the germline V gene (reference sequence). CDR3 sequence: CASSQTRNEAFF. The CDR3, as DNA: TGTGCCAGCAGCCAGACAAGGAATGAAGCTTTCTTT.

In this sample, this clonotype turned up a few times. V usage is TRBV19 and J usage is TRBJ2-7, with a possible D match to TRBD1 (6 bases). CDR1 is LNHDA and CDR2 is SQIVND in the germline V gene (reference sequence). CDR3 length: 14 residues. V lost 4 bases and J 1 base, leaving 11 bases between the germline ends. CDR3 bases: TGTGCCAGTAGTACAGGGGCTGATTCCTACGAGCAGTACTTC. Protein: CASSTGADSYEQYF.

The chain recombines TRBV7-2 with TRBJ2-1; 12 bases match TRBD2. The CDR3 runs 16 residues. With 0 bases clipped from V and 5 bases from J, the junction kept 2 bases outside the gene matches. CDR1 is SGHTA and CDR2 is FQGNSA in the germline V gene. The chain's CDR3 is CASSLALAGGNNEQFF. As DNA, the CDR3 is TGTGCCAGCAGCTTAGCACTAGCGGGAGGCAACAATGAGCAGTTCTTC. Full variable domain (outside the CDR3, taken from reference TRBV7-2 and TRBJ2-1): GAGVSQSPSNKVTEKGKDVELRCDPISGHTALYWYRQSLGQGLEFLIYFQGNSAPDKSGLPSDRFSAERTGGSVSTLTIQRTQQEDSAVYLCASSLALAGGNNEQFFGPGTRLTVL.

The rearrangement joins TRBV7-9 to TRBJ2-2; 9 nucleotides agree with TRBD1. CDR3 length: 15 residues. V gave up 5 bases and J gave up 3 bases; unmatched junction bases: 4. Germline assignment: CDR1 SEHNR and CDR2 FQNEAQ (reference sequence). CDR3 coding DNA: TGTGCCAGCAGCCCGTGGACAGGGGACACCGGGGAGCTGTTTTTT. The encoded protein is CASSPWTGDTGELFF.

This clonotype was detected many times. This chain links TRBV12-3 or TRBV12-4 with TRBJ2-7, with TRBD2 matching over 11 bases. This CDR3 region has 14 residues. V trimming: 2 bases; J trimming: 6 bases; junction bases outside the gene matches: 3. Here the CDR3 reads CASSLIAGGGEQYF. CDR3 coding DNA: TGTGCCAGCAGTTTAATAGCGGGAGGGGGCGAGCAGTACTTC.

This clonotype showed up just a few times. This chain joins TRBV5-1 and TRBJ2-5, with D perhaps matching TRBD2 (5 bases). Deletions cut 7 bases from V and 5 bases from J, with 18 bases between. Germline CDR1 is SGHRS and CDR2 is YFSETQ. The CDR3 consists of 14 residues. Written as DNA, the CDR3 is TGCGCCAGCGGCCCGGGGTCCCCTGGGGAGACCCAGTACTTC. It specifies CASGPGSPGETQYF.

This clonotype was seen many times. The J gene is TRBJ2-3, the V gene TRBV28; no firm D call. V was clipped by 3 bases and J by 0 bases, with 13 bases between them. CDR1 and CDR2 from the germline V gene are MDHEN and SYDVKM. This CDR3 has 16 residues. CDR3 protein: CASSFGLDYSTDTQYF. Here the CDR3 DNA reads TGTGCCAGCAGTTTTGGTTTGGATTATAGCACAGATACGCAGTATTTT.

The chain links TRBV6-2 or TRBV6-3 to TRBJ2-3; 10 nucleotides align to TRBD2. V shed 2 bases, J shed 4 bases, and the junction held 6 bases outside the gene matches. Germline CDR1 reads MNHEY; CDR2 reads SVGEGT. This CDR3 has 16 amino acids. This CDR3 is CASSYGTSVFADTQYF. Here the CDR3 DNA reads TGTGCCAGCAGTTACGGGACTAGCGTTTTTGCAGATACGCAGTATTTT.

The CDR3 region has the DNA TGTGCCACCAGTGTCCCGACAGGGGGCAGGCAAGAGACCCAGTACTTC. Translating gives CATSVPTGGRQETQYF. V and J are TRBV24-1 and TRBJ2-5; 10 nucleotides align to TRBD1. The ends lost 5 bases at V and 2 bases at J; junction bases unmatched: 7. The germline V gene encodes CDR1 KGHDR and CDR2 SFDVKD. The CDR3 contains 16 residues.

The table lists this clonotype with many counts. The chain recombines TRBV7-9 with TRBJ2-1; the D is unclear. The CDR3 totals 15 residues. Trimming left V 1 base short and J 5 bases short, with 12 bases between. Per germline, CDR1 SEHNR and CDR2 FQNEAQ (reference sequence). The CDR3: CASSLGVSEDNEQFF. The CDR3 DNA is TGTGCCAGCAGCTTAGGAGTATCAGAGGACAATGAGCAGTTCTTC.

This clonotype was counted between two and nine times. The chain recombines TRBV6-1 with TRBJ1-6; D is ambiguous. This CDR3 spans 15 amino acids. The V end was cut by 5 bases, the J end by 9 bases, with 17 bases between. Germline CDR1 MNHNS, CDR2 SASEGT. The CDR3 DNA reads as TGTGCCAGCAGTCAATCGGGAGTTCCGATTTCACCCCTCCACTTT. Translating it yields CASSQSGVPISPLHF.

The genes are TRBV7-2 and TRBJ2-2, with unresolved D. CDR3 size: 14 residues. The V and J ends lost 1 base and 1 base respectively, with 4 bases between them. The germline gives CDR1 SGHTA, CDR2 FQGNSA. This chain's CDR3 is CASSLEWNTGELFF. DNA of the CDR3: TGTGCCAGCAGCTTAGAGTGGAACACCGGGGAGCTGTTTTTT.

This sequence joins TRBV7-9 and TRBJ2-7, with 8 bases matching TRBD2. V gave up 5 bases and J gave up 0 bases; unmatched junction bases: 3. This CDR3 contains 14 residues. CDR1 is SEHNR, CDR2 FQNEAQ, per germline (reference sequence). The CDR3 spells CASSLTSDSYEQYF. In DNA, the CDR3 is TGTGCCAGCAGCCTGACTAGCGACTCCTACGAGCAGTACTTC.

The J gene is TRBJ2-4, the V gene TRBV6-6, with D possibly matching TRBD2 (5 bases). Trimming pared 0 bases from V and 15 bases from J, leaving 12 bases between. The germline V gene encodes CDR1 MNHNY and CDR2 SVGAGI (reference sequence). This CDR3 contains 12 residues. The CDR3 DNA sequence: TGTGCCAGCAGTTACTCGAGCGACTACCGGTACTTC. Amino acids: CASSYSSDYRYF.

This chain uses TRBV7-9 with TRBJ2-7, with D perhaps TRBD2 (6 bases). The CDR3 contains 13 residues. V was cut by 5 bases and J by 9 bases, with 17 bases left in between. Germline lookup yields CDR1 SEHNR and CDR2 FQNEAQ (reference sequence). CDR3 nucleotides: TGTGCCAGCAGCCCAGGAGGGGCCGGGGCGCAGTACTTC. Residues: CASSPGGAGAQYF.

This clonotype was picked up a small number of times. The gene calls are TRBV28 and TRBJ2-5; a weak D match, TRBD2 (6 bases). Trimming pared 3 bases from V and 5 bases from J, leaving 10 bases between. In germline, CDR1 is MDHEN, CDR2 SYDVKM. The CDR3 is 13 residues long. The CDR3: CASSFTGVETQYF. Here the CDR3 DNA reads TGTGCCAGCAGTTTTACGGGAGTCGAGACCCAGTACTTC.

The rearrangement joins TRBV20-1 to TRBJ1-5; D call uncertain. Trimming left V 3 bases short and J 3 bases short, with 9 bases between. The CDR3 length is 13 residues. Germline values: CDR1 DFQATT, CDR2 SNEGSKA (reference sequence). The CDR3 spells CSASFGDNQPQHF. Written as DNA, the CDR3 is TGCAGTGCTAGTTTTGGGGACAATCAGCCCCAGCATTTT.

The chain recombines TRBV20-1 with TRBJ1-2, with D unresolved. Germline loops: CDR1 DFQATT, CDR2 SNEGSKA (reference sequence). Trimming took off 3 bases at V and 3 bases at J, with 23 bases between the two ends. The CDR3 is 17 residues long. The CDR3 bases are TGCAGTGCTAGTGTGGGCAGCCCAACGGTGTATGACTATGGCTACACCTTC. Translating gives CSASVGSPTVYDYGYTF.

The table lists this clonotype with many counts. The chain is built from TRBV12-3 or TRBV12-4 and TRBJ1-5; D remains ambiguous. With 3 bases removed from V and 6 bases from J, the gap between germline ends came to 6 bases. The CDR3 is made up of 12 amino acids. The CDR3 DNA reads TGTGCCAGCAGTTTTGAGGGTCAGCCCCAGCATTTT. This encodes CASSFEGQPQHF.

The J gene is TRBJ2-1, the V gene TRBV20-1, with 8 positions matching TRBD1. The germline gives CDR1 DFQATT, CDR2 SNEGSKA (reference sequence). The CDR3 runs to 15 residues. V was pared by 1 base and J by 6 bases, with 8 bases of the junction left unmatched. CDR3 coding DNA: TGCAGTGCTAGAGCTCTAGACAGGGGTGGCAATGAGCAGTTCTTC. It is translated as CSARALDRGGNEQFF.

V and J are TRBV11-2 and TRBJ2-2; D tentatively fits TRBD1 or TRBD2 (6 bases each). CDR1 is SGHAT, CDR2 FQNNGV, per germline. V lost 1 base to trimming and J lost 4 bases, with 10 bases between them. The CDR3 is made up of 15 amino acids. In DNA form, the CDR3 reads TGTGCCAGCAGCTTAGCGGGGGCGGCCACCGGGGAGCTGTTTTTT. Translated, it gives CASSLAGAATGELFF.

This clonotype was observed a handful of times. V gene TRBV20-1 combines with J gene TRBJ2-2, with TRBD1 matching 10 bases. The V and J ends lost 3 bases and 4 bases, in that order; junction bases with no gene match: 8. Looked up from germline, CDR1 is DFQATT and CDR2 is SNEGSKA (reference sequence). This CDR3 spans 16 amino acids. CDR3 DNA sequence: TGCAGTGCTAGTGACCCGACAGGGGGCTTCACCGGGGAGCTGTTTTTT. Encoded protein: CSASDPTGGFTGELFF.

This clonotype was detected only a few times. V usage is TRBV19 and J usage is TRBJ2-2; 11 bases line up with TRBD2. CDR1 LNHDA and CDR2 SQIVND come from the germline V gene (reference sequence). V trimming: 5 bases; J trimming: 4 bases; junction bases outside the gene matches: 3. The CDR3 has 15 residues. CDR3 in amino acids: CASSRGLAGTGELFF. Here the CDR3 DNA reads TGTGCCAGTAGTCGAGGACTAGCGGGCACCGGGGAGCTGTTTTTT.

The chain joins TRBV10-3 to TRBJ2-2; maybe TRBD2 (5 bases). Germline V lookup: CDR1 ENHRY, CDR2 SYGVKD. With 4 bases removed from V and 4 bases from J, the gap between germline ends came to 10 bases. The CDR3 has 14 amino acids. CDR3 nucleotide sequence: TGTGCCATCAGTGCCCGGGATTCCACCGGGGAGCTGTTTTTT. Protein sequence: CAISARDSTGELFF.

This sequence joins TRBV12-3 or TRBV12-4 and TRBJ1-1; D not resolved. The CDR3 is 13 amino acids. Between the trimmed V and J ends, which lost 3 bases and 1 base, there was a span of 6 bases. CDR3 in DNA: TGTGCCAGCAGTTTTGGGAAGAACACTGAAGCTTTCTTT. It specifies CASSFGKNTEAFF.

This clonotype was seen at least ten times. The chain uses TRBV4-3 and TRBJ2-7, with 10 positions matching TRBD2. The V segment lost 4 bases and the J segment 6 bases; nucleotides outside the gene matches: 6. This CDR3 has 14 residues. Germline CDR1 is LGHNA and CDR2 is YSLEER. The CDR3 loop reads CASSPLAGVSEQYF. The DNA for the CDR3 is TGCGCCAGCAGCCCCCTAGCGGGAGTTTCCGAGCAGTACTTC.